The rows below give T cell receptor beta chains drawn from one sample of a study of blood T cell repertoires in COVID-19. Using immunoSEQ multiplex PCR, the repertoire was profiled, and TCRdb retains in-frame clones only, with some absent. The sample includes tens of thousands of clones, more than 90% seen only once; the top ten take over 5%. Material for sequencing was peripheral blood. The receptors originated from a human donor in a cohort sampled during active COVID-19. Each CDR3 is given with its conserved first and last residue. Fields, in order: J gene, D gene, clone size, V gene, CDR3 protein, CDR3 DNA. D genes are given only for firm matches. Rows give clone size only sometimes, using once, few, many, or a class for an expanded clone.

J: TRBJ2-6; D: TRBD2; size: -; V: TRBV5-1; CDR3: CASSFGLAGANVLTF; DNA: TGCGCCAGCAGCTTCGGACTAGCAGGGGCCAACGTCCTGACTTTC
J: TRBJ1-2; D: TRBD1; size: -; V: TRBV6-6; CDR3: CASSHTGGGYTF; DNA: TGTGCCAGCAGTCATACAGGGGGCGGCTACACCTTC
J: TRBJ1-5; D: -; size: -; V: TRBV7-2; CDR3: CASSLAGDIAGQPQHF; DNA: TGTGCCAGCAGCTTAGCCGGAGACATAGCGGGTCAGCCCCAGCATTTT
J: TRBJ1-2; D: TRBD1; size: -; V: TRBV25-1; CDR3: CASSAPGTGLYGYTF; DNA: TGTGCCAGCAGTGCCCCGGGGACAGGGCTCTATGGCTACACCTTC
J: TRBJ2-7; D: TRBD2; size: -; V: TRBV6-5; CDR3: CASSASGAYEQYF; DNA: TGTGCCAGCAGCGCTAGCGGTGCTTACGAGCAGTACTTC
J: TRBJ2-7; D: TRBD1; size: -; V: TRBV6-5; CDR3: CASSKETGTYEQYF; DNA: TGTGCCAGCTCGAAAGAGACAGGGACCTACGAGCAGTACTTC
J: TRBJ2-5; D: -; size: -; V: TRBV7-9; CDR3: CASRRGVETQYF; DNA: TGTGCCAGCCGTAGGGGTGTGGAGACCCAGTACTTC
J: TRBJ2-7; D: -; size: -; V: TRBV6-5; CDR3: CASSYDSYEQYF; DNA: TGTGCCAGCAGTTATGACAGTTACGAGCAGTACTTC
J: TRBJ2-3; D: TRBD2; size: -; V: TRBV9; CDR3: CASSARSASGSTDTQYF; DNA: TGTGCCAGCAGCGCGCGGTCGGCTAGCGGAAGCACAGATACGCAGTATTTT
J: TRBJ2-7; D: -; size: once; V: TRBV2; CDR3: CASRAVQTALGYEQYF; DNA: TGTGCCAGCAGAGCGGTACAAACCGCGTTGGGCTACGAGCAGTACTTC
J: TRBJ2-1; D: -; size: -; V: TRBV6-4; CDR3: CASSDSISGANEQFF; DNA: TGTGCCAGCAGTGACTCGATTTCAGGGGCCAATGAGCAGTTCTTC
J: TRBJ1-1; D: -; size: -; V: TRBV28; CDR3: CASSLGGNTEAFF; DNA: TGTGCCAGCAGTTTAGGCGGGAACACTGAAGCTTTCTTT
J: TRBJ1-2; D: -; size: -; V: TRBV10-3; CDR3: CAISDVDRRDGYTF; DNA: TGTGCCATCAGTGACGTCGATCGGAGAGATGGCTACACCTTC
J: TRBJ2-5; D: TRBD2; size: -; V: TRBV7-2; CDR3: CASSLDRTSGSAYF; DNA: TGTGCCAGCAGCTTGGATAGGACTAGCGGGAGTGCCTACTTC
J: TRBJ2-7; D: TRBD2; size: -; V: TRBV18; CDR3: CASSLVGSGATYEQYF; DNA: TGTGCCAGCTCACTGGTGGGTAGCGGGGCTACCTACGAGCAGTACTTC
J: TRBJ2-3; D: TRBD2; size: -; V: TRBV24-1; CDR3: CATSDPAGSTDTQYF; DNA: TGTGCCACCAGTGATCCAGCGGGAAGCACAGATACGCAGTATTTT
J: TRBJ2-1; D: TRBD2; size: -; V: TRBV3-1/TRBV3-2; CDR3: CASSQGAGGSGDEQFF; DNA: TGTGCCAGCAGCCAAGGGGCGGGAGGATCCGGCGATGAGCAGTTCTTC
J: TRBJ2-7; D: -; size: -; V: TRBV9; CDR3: CASSVGVLASYEQYF; DNA: TGTGCCAGCAGCGTAGGGGTCTTAGCCTCCTACGAGCAGTACTTC
J: TRBJ1-5; D: -; size: -; V: TRBV6-6; CDR3: CASSWEVNQPQHF; DNA: TGTGCCAGCAGTTGGGAGGTAAATCAGCCCCAGCATTTT
J: TRBJ2-1; D: TRBD1; size: -; V: TRBV10-1; CDR3: CASRDRAHNEQFF; DNA: TGCGCCAGCCGGGACAGAGCCCACAATGAGCAGTTCTTC
J: TRBJ1-4; D: TRBD1; size: -; V: TRBV5-8; CDR3: CASSLANFDRDREKLFF; DNA: TGTGCCAGCAGCCTCGCTAACTTTGACAGGGACCGTGAAAAACTGTTTTTT
J: TRBJ1-2; D: TRBD1; size: -; V: TRBV5-6; CDR3: CASSLVGGTGPFNYGYTF; DNA: TGTGCCAGCAGCTTGGTTGGAGGGACAGGGCCCTTTAACTATGGCTACACCTTC
J: TRBJ2-5; D: -; size: few; V: TRBV12-3/TRBV12-4; CDR3: CASSSRQAQYF; DNA: TGTGCCAGCAGTTCCCGACAGGCCCAGTACTTC
J: TRBJ2-7; D: -; size: -; V: TRBV18; CDR3: CASSPRAATYEQYF; DNA: TGTGCCAGCTCACCACGCGCGGCTACCTACGAGCAGTACTTC
J: TRBJ1-2; D: -; size: -; V: TRBV12-3/TRBV12-4; CDR3: CASSLAHDYGYTF; DNA: TGTGCCAGCAGTTTAGCCCATGACTATGGCTACACCTTC
J: TRBJ2-1; D: -; size: -; V: TRBV2; CDR3: CASRDQKYREGYNEQFF; DNA: TGTGCCAGCAGGGATCAAAAATACAGGGAGGGCTACAATGAGCAGTTCTTC